Listed below are T cell receptor beta chains from one sample, sequenced in a study of CD8+CD57+ T cells in acquired aplastic anemia. Using its own MiXCR run on the reads, TCRdb lists one record per CDR3 protein. The table lists some 120,000 distinct CDR3 sequences, 40% to 60% of them singletons. Sequenced material: sorted CD4+, CD8+, or CD8+CD57+ T cells (not recorded which) from PBMCs. Receptors originate from a human donor in good health, serving as a control. The CDR3 runs from the conserved cysteine through the conserved F or W. D genes are given only for firm matches.

TRBV4-1 | NA | CASSRKDSTPNYGYTF
TRBV11-2 | NA | CASSHGGSIIAKNIQYF
TRBV3-1 | NA | CASSQTGLEQYF
TRBV4-2 | NA | CASNLGGNYGYTF
TRBV10-1 | NA | CASTRTEGSEAFF
TRBV7-2 | NA | CASSFQVETQYF
TRBV11-2 | TRBD2 | CASSPDGTSGGAYEQYF
TRBV20-1 | TRBD2 | CSARGVGTRGEQYF
TRBV29-1 | NA | CSVVEGSPYNEQFF
TRBV19 | NA | CATSIGTEYGYTF
TRBV20-1 | NA | CSVSIGPNTEAFF
TRBV2 | NA | CASSLATYEQYF
TRBV10-3 | NA | CAISESGGQPQHF
TRBV6-5 | NA | CASSAPTVETQYF
TRBV20-1 | NA | CSASNRVGQPQHF
TRBV25-1 | NA | CASSVGKSTEAFF
TRBV6-2/TRBV6-3 | NA | CASMYGTSTDTQYF
TRBV11-3 | NA | CASSFKAYGYTF
TRBV6-1 | TRBD1 | CASIQDRGVAEAFF
TRBV20-1 | NA | CSAQVQGPDTQYF
TRBV15 | TRBD1 | CATRRQGTNEQYF
TRBV29-1 | NA | CSGKGGLADTEAFF
TRBV20-1 | TRBD1 | CSASRQGRDTF
TRBV6-4 | NA | CASSGGQNYGYTF
TRBV29-1 | TRBD1 | CSVAQGGQGTEAFF
TRBV20-1 | NA | CSAKRRDTEAFF
TRBV19 | TRBD1 | CASSISLGQGRRINQPQHF
TRBV24-1 | TRBD2 | CATSAGLAGRDEQFF
TRBV4-2 | NA | CASSQDSEAGLVSPLHF
TRBV10-1 | TRBD1 | CASSEGTGFSYEQYF
TRBV20-1 | NA | CSARIRRGEQYF
TRBV2 | NA | CATGGTRTEAFF
TRBV12-3/TRBV12-4 | TRBD1 | CASSLQRGRRDSVNSPLHF
TRBV16 | TRBD1 | CASSQGSRTGYGYTF
TRBV7-2 | NA | CASSPTGPMNTEAFF
TRBV11-2 | TRBD2 | CASSPTSGGAYTQYF